This T cell receptor beta chain was captured in a study of T cells after posttransplantation cyclophosphamide. Germline V gene data show CDR1 as SNHLY and CDR2 as FYNNEI. V was cut by 5 bases and J by 0 bases, with 13 bases left in between. The CDR3 runs 15 residues. TCRdb keeps only in-frame clones here, not all; method: immunoSEQ multiplex PCR. The counts give 40,000 to 55,000 clones, none of them seen only once; less than 2.5% is held by the top ten. This clone was observed at least ten times. The rearrangement uses TRBV2 and TRBJ1-1; a possible D gene is TRBD1 (6 bases). The sequence was collected from a man aged 35-49 years in good health, CMV-negative, and a related stem cell transplant donor. Sequencing was carried out using PBMCs. The CDR3, as DNA: TGTGCCAGCAGTTCCCAGCGGGGGCTGAACACTGAAGCTTTCTTT. As protein: CASSSQRGLNTEAFF.